This T cell receptor beta chain is drawn from a study of shared clonotypes between healthy human individuals. Germline lookup yields CDR1 MNHNS and CDR2 SASEGT. The CDR3 runs to 12 residues. V was clipped by 2 bases and J by 3 bases, with 5 bases between them. This clone is a singleton in its sample. Its antigen is still unknown. From CD4+ cells came CD45RA+ naive and CD45RA-negative memory subsets. The study, taken as a whole, reports: Represented genetic and exposure-history diversity was restricted by having few donors.

The protocol was immunoSEQ multiplex PCR, while the TCRdb copy is restricted to in-frame clones and leaves out a portion. This table holds about 2.4 million clones, approximately 93% found once. The gene calls are TRBV6-1 and TRBJ2-7; D gene uncertain. This sequence was found in a man aged 18 to 29 in good health. Some clones in this sample may be carry-over from other donors' samples. Sequences were obtained from naive CD4+ T cells from PBMCs. The sample's subset: CD45RA+ positively selected. The CDR3 coding sequence is TGTGCCAGCAGTGAATTAGTCTACGAGCAGTACTTC. Translating gives CASSELVYEQYF.